These 15 T cell receptor beta chains came from one sample sequenced in a study of PD-L1 blockade in urothelial cancer. Indicated time point: peripheral blood 6 weeks after treatment start. Sequenced by immunoSEQ multiplex PCR; TCRdb stores in-frame clones only, minus some. Here the sample spans 100,000 to 150,000 clones, about 84% being singletons. This sample comprised PBMCs, obtained around atezolizumab (anti-PD-L1) treatment. The receptor source for this set is a man aged 50 to 59 with urothelial cancer.

This chain links TRBV7-2 with TRBJ2-7; no definite D call. V lost 2 bases, J lost 6 bases, and 11 bases lay in between. The CDR3 runs to 13 residues. Per germline, CDR1 SGHTA and CDR2 FQGNSA. The CDR3 protein is CASSLFVWAEQYF. The CDR3 nucleotides are TGTGCCAGCAGCTTATTTGTTTGGGCCGAGCAGTACTTC.

The V gene is TRBV11-2, the J gene TRBJ2-1, with D uncertain. Trimming removed 3 bases from V and 5 bases from J, with 11 bases in between. CDR3 length equals 14 residues. Germline CDR1 and CDR2: SGHAT and FQNNGV. DNA for the CDR3: TGTGCCAGCAGCTTCTCGACTGGTAACAATGAGCAGTTCTTC. Encoded protein: CASSFSTGNNEQFF.

The chain links TRBV29-1 to TRBJ2-3; 8 bases fit TRBD1. Germline assignment: CDR1 SQVTM and CDR2 ANQGSEA. The CDR3 is 15 residues long. Trimming took 7 bases from V and 2 from J; bases not matched to a gene: 11. The CDR3 loop reads CSAGQGAGSTDTQYF. CDR3 DNA sequence: TGCAGCGCCGGACAGGGTGCGGGATCCACAGATACGCAGTATTTT.

The J gene is TRBJ2-7, the V gene TRBV5-1, with no clear D. V dropped 2 bases and J dropped 0 bases, with 6 bases sitting between them. Germline V gene data show CDR1 as SGHRS and CDR2 as YFSETQ. This CDR3 region has 13 residues. CDR3 bases: TGCGCCAGCAGCTTCAGTTCCTCCTACGAGCAGTACTTC. Translated: CASSFSSSYEQYF.

This chain links TRBV28 with TRBJ1-4, with a weak D call TRBD1 (6 bases). The CDR3 consists of 15 residues. The ends were cut back, 7 bases at V and 8 bases at J, with 20 bases in the middle. Germline CDR1 MDHEN, CDR2 SYDVKM. The CDR3 nucleotides are TGTGCCAGCATCTCATCCGGGGGGCTCAGGGAAAAACTGTTTTTT. Its translation is CASISSGGLREKLFF.

This chain uses TRBV5-1 with TRBJ2-6, with D possibly being TRBD1 (7 bases). CDR1 is SGHRS, CDR2 YFSETQ, per germline. V dropped 7 bases and J dropped 0 bases, with 14 bases sitting between them. The CDR3 loop spans 16 amino acids. In DNA form, the CDR3 reads TGCGCCAGCGCGGGACAGATGAACTCTGGGGCCAACGTCCTGACTTTC. The encoded protein is CASAGQMNSGANVLTF.

V usage is TRBV27 and J usage is TRBJ1-4, with D possibly matching TRBD1 (5 bases). Germline CDR1 MNHEY, CDR2 SMNVEV (reference sequence). Trimming pared 6 bases from V and 8 bases from J, leaving 13 bases between. The CDR3 length is 13 residues. The CDR3 nucleotides are TGTGCCAGCAGCGATGCTCCAGGGGAAAAACTGTTTTTT. Its translation is CASSDAPGEKLFF.

The chain combines TRBV18 with TRBJ2-2, with TRBD1 matching 7 bases. Looked up from germline, CDR1 is KGHSH and CDR2 is LQKENI. The CDR3 is made up of 15 amino acids. The trim removed 4 bases at V and 4 bases at J, leaving 6 bases unmatched. CDR3 coding DNA: TGTGCCAGCTCACTCGGACAGGAGAGCACCGGGGAGCTGTTTTTT. Its translation: CASSLGQESTGELFF. Based on the CDR3 plus reference TRBV18 and TRBJ2-2, the full variable domain is NAGVMQNPRHLVRRRGQEARLRCSPMKGHSHVYWYRQLPEEGLKFMVYLQKENIIDESGMPKERFSAEFPKEGPSILRIQQVVRGDSAAYFCASSLGQESTGELFFGEGSRLTVL.

The rearrangement links TRBV15 to TRBJ2-3, with D possibly being TRBD2 (5 bases). This CDR3 contains 16 residues. Germline CDR1 and CDR2: LNHNV and YYDKDF (reference sequence). Trimming shortened V by 5 bases and J by 2 bases, and 17 bases separated the two germline ends. In DNA, the CDR3 is TGTGCCACCAGCGGGCAAATGGGGAGTGTCACAGATACGCAGTATTTT. Translating gives CATSGQMGSVTDTQYF.

This rearrangement joins TRBV9 to TRBJ2-7; weak D call: TRBD2 (7 bases). Germline V gene lookup returns CDR1 SGDLS and CDR2 YYNGEE. This CDR3 region has 13 residues. V was clipped by 3 bases and J by 4 bases, with 11 bases between them. CDR3 sequence reads: CASSGGGRYEQYF. DNA of the CDR3: TGTGCCAGCAGCGGGGGGGGGCGTTACGAGCAGTACTTC.

The gene calls are TRBV11-2 and TRBJ2-5, with 7 bases matching TRBD1. Germline trimming cut 5 bases from V and 2 bases from J; bases unmatched to any gene: 5. In germline, CDR1 is SGHAT, CDR2 FQNNGV. The CDR3 spans 14 residues. The CDR3 here is CASSLRDSQETQYF. The DNA of the CDR3 is TGTGCCAGCAGCCTCCGGGACAGTCAAGAGACCCAGTACTTC.

The chain links TRBV19 to TRBJ2-3; 9 bases are shared with TRBD2. The CDR3 has 15 amino acids. CDR1 and CDR2 from the germline V gene are LNHDA and SQIVND (reference sequence). The J segment lost 1 base and the V segment lost 3 bases, leaving 2 bases of the junction unmatched. The CDR3 here is CASSIQRGGTDTQYF. In DNA, the CDR3 is TGTGCCAGTAGTATTCAGCGGGGGGGCACAGATACGCAGTATTTT.

The chain links TRBV6-5 to TRBJ2-1, with 11 nucleotides matching TRBD2. The CDR3 sequence is 13 residues long. With 6 bases clipped from V and 9 bases from J, the junction kept 4 bases outside the gene matches. Germline lookup yields CDR1 MNHEY and CDR2 SVGAGI. The CDR3, as DNA: TGTGCCAGCAGCTATAGCGGGAGGGGTGAGCAGTTCTTC. It yields the protein CASSYSGRGEQFF.

CDR3: CASHGTSGSSDTQYF. For the CDR3, the DNA is TGTGCCAGCCATGGGACTAGCGGTTCATCTGATACGCAGTATTTT. The chain employs TRBV2 and TRBJ2-3, with TRBD2 matching 11 bases. Germline V gene lookup returns CDR1 SNHLY and CDR2 FYNNEI. The CDR3 length is 15 residues. Trimming took 8 bases from V and 6 from J; bases not matched to a gene: 10.

As concerns this clone: A read error may produce the germline difference seen at one junction end. V and J are TRBV6-1 and TRBJ2-3, with D possibly being TRBD1 (6 bases). Per germline, CDR1 MNHNS and CDR2 SASEGT. The CDR3 length is 11 residues. In DNA form, the CDR3 reads TGTGCCAGCAGTGGCTCGGCGCACAGGGATTTT. This codes for CASSGSAHRDF.